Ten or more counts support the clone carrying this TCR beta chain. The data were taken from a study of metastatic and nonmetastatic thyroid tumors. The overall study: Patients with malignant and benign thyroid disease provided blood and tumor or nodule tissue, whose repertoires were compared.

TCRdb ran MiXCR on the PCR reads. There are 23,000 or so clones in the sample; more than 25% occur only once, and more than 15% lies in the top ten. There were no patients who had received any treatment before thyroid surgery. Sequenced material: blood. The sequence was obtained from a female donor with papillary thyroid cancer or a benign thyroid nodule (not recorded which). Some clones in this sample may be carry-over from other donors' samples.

CDR3 nucleotides: TGTGCCAGCAGCTTAAATTCCGGGGGAGATACGCAGTATTTT. Translating gives CASSLNSGGDTQYF. V usage is TRBV7-2 and J usage is TRBJ2-3; TRBD2 is a possible D gene (6 bases). Germline values: CDR1 SGHTA, CDR2 FQGNSA. The CDR3 has 14 amino acids. Trimming stripped 2 bases from V and 5 bases from J, with 11 bases between.